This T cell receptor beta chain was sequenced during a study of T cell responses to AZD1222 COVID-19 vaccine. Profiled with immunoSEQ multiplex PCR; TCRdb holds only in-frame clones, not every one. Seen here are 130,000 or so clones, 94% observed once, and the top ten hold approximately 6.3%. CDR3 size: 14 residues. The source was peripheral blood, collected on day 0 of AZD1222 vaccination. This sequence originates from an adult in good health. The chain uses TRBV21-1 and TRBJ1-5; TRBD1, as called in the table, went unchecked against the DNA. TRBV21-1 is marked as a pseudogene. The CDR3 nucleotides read TGTGCCAGCAGCAACGACAGGGACCATCAGCCCCAGCATTTT. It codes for CASSNDRDHQPQHF.